This T cell receptor (beta chain) appears in the sequencing data of a study of blood T cell repertoires in COVID-19. Study-wide context: From T cells, B-cell-depleted T cells, or PBMCs came the material, which was cDNA or gDNA.

V shed 1 base and J shed 5 bases, with 11 bases lying between them. CDR1 and CDR2 from the germline V gene are SEHNR and FQNEAQ (reference sequence). The CDR3 extends over 15 amino acids. Participant reports of clinical history set cohort assignment. Some clones are missing from TCRdb's copy, which holds only in-frame ones; the method was immunoSEQ multiplex PCR. Of some 350,000 clones in the sample, 87% are singletons; the top ten hold around 3%. The sequencing input was PBMCs or T cells enriched from blood (not recorded which). This TCR was sampled from a woman in her 30s who had recovered from COVID-19. V usage is TRBV7-9 and J usage is TRBJ1-4, with D perhaps matching TRBD1 (6 bases). CDR3 nucleotide sequence: TGTGCCAGCAGCTTAGGAGGACAGAAAAATGAAAAACTGTTTTTT. Translation: CASSLGGQKNEKLFF. The whole variable domain, remainder taken from reference TRBV7-9 and TRBJ1-4, is DTGVSQNPRHKITKRGQNVTFRCDPISEHNRLYWYRQTLGQGPEFLTYFQNEAQLEKSRLLSDRFSAERPKGSFSTLEIQRTEQGDSAMYLCASSLGGQKNEKLFFGSGTQLSVL.